This T cell receptor (beta chain) stems from a study of Tregs in tolerant kidney transplant recipients. This clone was observed once. Its antigen is not identified. Study-wide points: For some patients, primers changed over time, blocking nucleotide-level comparison. The most relevant donor-specific Treg TCRbeta repertoire apparently came from expansion with activated donor B cells.

Some clones are missing from TCRdb's copy, which holds only in-frame ones; the method was immunoSEQ multiplex PCR. Here the sample spans some 70,000 clones, roughly 91% being singletons. The ends lost 5 bases at V and 2 bases at J; junction bases unmatched: 7. The CDR3 consists of 15 residues. The germline V gene encodes CDR1 MDHEN and CDR2 SYDVKM. This sequence was found in a human donor who received a combined kidney and bone marrow transplant. The V call is TRBV28, the J call TRBJ2-3, with 7 nucleotides matching TRBD2. This specimen was CD4+ T cells from blood, taken before the transplant. CDR3 DNA: TGTGCCAGCAGTGGAGAGCGGGGCTTCACAGATACGCAGTATTTT. This codes for CASSGERGFTDTQYF. The full variable domain, with the rest looked up from reference TRBV28 and TRBJ2-3, is DVKVTQSSRYLVKRTGEKVFLECVQDMDHENMFWYRQDPGLGLRLIYFSYDVKMKEKGDIPEGYSVSREKKERFSLILESASTNQTSMYLCASSGERGFTDTQYFGPGTRLTVL.